The 6 T cell receptor beta chains presented below share a single source sample, sequenced in a study of cytomegalovirus exposure and HLA in healthy donors. Researchers ran the PCR with 60 Vbeta and 13 Jbeta primers. The repertoire was sequenced with immunoSEQ multiplex PCR; TCRdb's copy has only in-frame clones and lacks some. The sample shows fewer than 150,000 clones, roughly 72% of them seen only once. Sequencing was carried out using PBMCs. These receptors all come from a woman aged 40 to 50 in good health and CMV-seropositive.

CDR3 nucleotides: TGTGCCTGGAGGGTAGCGGGGGGGCACACCGGGGAGCTGTTTTTT. Protein: CAWRVAGGHTGELFF. This chain uses TRBV30 with TRBJ2-2; 11 nucleotides match TRBD2. Germline V CDR1 and CDR2: GTSNPN, SVGIG (reference sequence). V shed 3 bases and J 3 bases; nucleotides not matched to a gene: 3. The CDR3 is 15 residues long.

This clone was seen once. This chain links TRBV4-2 with TRBJ1-5; 7 bases fit TRBD1. In germline, CDR1 is LGHNA, CDR2 YNFKEQ. J was trimmed by 3 bases and V by 3 bases; bases with no gene match: 8. The CDR3 runs to 16 residues. DNA for the CDR3: TGTGCCAGCAGCCAGGGGTCAGGACAGGACAATCAGCCCCAGCATTTT. Its translation is CASSQGSGQDNQPQHF.

This chain links TRBV18 with TRBJ1-2, with D maybe TRBD1 (5 bases). The germline gives CDR1 KGHSH, CDR2 LQKENI. Trimming shortened V by 2 bases and J by 0 bases, and 7 bases separated the two germline ends. This CDR3 region has 14 residues. The CDR3 nucleotides are TGTGCCAGCTCACCAGGGGCCACTAACTATGGCTACACCTTC. Protein product: CASSPGATNYGYTF.

The rearrangement joins TRBV10-3 to TRBJ1-1; 12 bases align to TRBD1. Germline loops: CDR1 ENHRY, CDR2 SYGVKD. There are 16 residues in the CDR3. V lost 11 bases to trimming and J lost 1 base; unmatched junction nucleotides: 11. For the CDR3, the DNA is TGTGCCGTCTCAAACCGGGACAGGGGGCCGAACACTGAAGCTTTCTTT. Residues: CAVSNRDRGPNTEAFF.

The rearrangement uses TRBV5-1 and TRBJ1-2, with TRBD1 as a possible D gene (5 bases). The V and J ends lost 1 base and 6 bases respectively, with 13 bases between them. Germline V lookup: CDR1 SGHRS, CDR2 YFSETQ. This CDR3 has 14 amino acids. The DNA for the CDR3 is TGCGCCAGCAGCTTGACAGGAACGAGCCATGGCTACACCTTC. This gives the protein CASSLTGTSHGYTF.

This clone was seen a few times. CDR3 region: CASSQEGLSGTQYF. CDR3 coding DNA: TGTGCCAGCAGCCAAGAAGGACTTAGCGGGACCCAGTACTTC. The chain joins TRBV4-2 to TRBJ2-5; TRBD2 is a possible D gene (6 bases). With 0 bases removed from V and 7 bases from J, the gap between germline ends came to 12 bases. The germline V gene has CDR1 LGHNA and CDR2 YNFKEQ. This CDR3 spans 14 amino acids.